This entry lists 13 T cell receptor beta chains sequenced from one sample in a study of shared clonotypes between healthy human individuals. Naive CD8 populations comprised CD45RO-negative cells positively selected for CCR7, excluding terminally differentiated effector memory CD45RA+ cells. The data were produced by immunoSEQ multiplex PCR, yet TCRdb's version contains in-frame clones alone and is incomplete. The sample lists approximately 2,000,000 clones, about 94% seen once, with around 1.8% in the top ten. The sequenced material came from naive CD8+ T cells from PBMCs. The receptors were sampled from a man aged 18 to 30 in good health. Some clones in this sample may be carry-over from other donors' samples.

The gene calls are TRBV14 and TRBJ1-1; TRBD1 aligns across 8 bases. Losses at the gene ends were 3 bases for V and 7 bases for J; bases not matched to a gene: 7. This CDR3 comprises 14 residues. Germline V gene data show CDR1 as SGHDN and CDR2 as FVKESK. This chain's CDR3 is CASSQTGTGVEAFF. CDR3 sequence (DNA): TGTGCCAGCAGCCAGACCGGGACAGGCGTTGAAGCTTTCTTT.

The chain carries TRBV4-2 and TRBJ2-1; 12 bases agree with TRBD2. The germline gives CDR1 LGHNA, CDR2 YNFKEQ. The V gene end was trimmed by 3 bases and the J gene end by 4 bases; junction bases not matched to a gene: 4. This CDR3 is built from 16 residues. The DNA of the CDR3 is TGTGCCAGCAGCCATCCCGGGACTAGCGGGTACAATGAGCAGTTCTTC. Encoded protein: CASSHPGTSGYNEQFF.

V gene TRBV15 combines with J gene TRBJ1-5; D is perhaps TRBD1 (5 bases). Germline CDR1 reads LNHNV; CDR2 reads YYDKDF (reference sequence). Trimming removed 0 bases from V and 11 bases from J, with 11 bases in between. The CDR3 spans 13 residues. CDR3 protein: CATSRDLGGAQHF. The CDR3 coding sequence is TGTGCCACCAGCAGAGATCTGGGGGGGGCCCAGCATTTT.

This clone has only one observation. The chain combines TRBV7-6 with TRBJ2-1; 8 nucleotides agree with TRBD1. V lost 7 bases and J lost 3; bases outside the gene matches: 11. The CDR3 runs to 16 residues. Per the germline V gene, CDR1 is SGHVS and CDR2 is FNYEAQ. As DNA, the CDR3 is TGTGCCAGCAAACCCTCAACAGGACAGGGCTACAATGAGCAGTTCTTC. Translated, it gives CASKPSTGQGYNEQFF.

This clone was recorded only once. The genes are TRBV30 and TRBJ2-5; either TRBD1 or TRBD2 may fit D (5 bases each). CDR3 length equals 15 residues. V lost 2 bases and J 5 bases, leaving 18 bases between the germline ends. CDR1 GTSNPN and CDR2 SVGIG come from the germline V gene (reference sequence). The CDR3 loop reads CAWSFDGTPLETQYF. Written as DNA, the CDR3 is TGTGCCTGGAGTTTTGACGGGACCCCGTTGGAGACCCAGTACTTC. Filled out from reference TRBV30 and TRBJ2-5, the complete variable domain reads SQTIHQWPATLVQPVGSPLSLECTVEGTSNPNLYWYRQAAGRGLQLLFYSVGIGQISSEVPQNLSASRPQDRQFILSSKKLLLSDSGFYLCAWSFDGTPLETQYFGPGTRLLVL.

The chain employs TRBV5-1 and TRBJ2-3; the match to TRBD2 covers 8 bases. The CDR3 has 16 residues. Trimming cost V 5 bases and J 0 bases; bases outside gene matches: 8. Germline CDR1 reads SGHRS; CDR2 reads YFSETQ. For the CDR3, the DNA is TGCGCCAGCAGGGTGCTAGCGGGCTCTAGCACAGATACGCAGTATTTT. Residues: CASRVLAGSSTDTQYF.

The chain employs TRBV2 and TRBJ1-3, with D possibly TRBD1 on 6 matching bases. The CDR3 consists of 17 residues. Per the germline V gene, CDR1 is SNHLY and CDR2 is FYNNEI. V was cut by 3 bases and J by 0 bases, with 15 bases left in between. The CDR3 loop reads CASSDTGPLSSGNTIYF. Here the CDR3 DNA reads TGTGCCAGCAGTGATACAGGGCCCCTTAGCTCTGGAAACACCATATATTTT. The whole variable domain, remainder taken from reference TRBV2 and TRBJ1-3, is EPEVTQTPSHQVTQMGQEVILRCVPISNHLYFYWYRQILGQKVEFLVSFYNNEISEKSEIFDDQFSVERPDGSNFTLKIRSTKLEDSAMYFCASSDTGPLSSGNTIYFGEGSWLTVV.

The J gene is TRBJ2-3, the V gene TRBV28; D not certain. The V gene's germline CDR1 is MDHEN and CDR2 SYDVKM. V was clipped by 6 bases and J by 1 base, with 8 bases between them. The CDR3 is 13 residues long. CDR3 in amino acids: CASSVRGTDTQYF. CDR3 in DNA: TGTGCCAGCAGCGTTAGGGGCACAGATACGCAGTATTTT.

The CDR3 protein is CASSPGGRAYEQYF. DNA of the CDR3: TGTGCCAGCAGCCCTGGTGGCAGGGCCTACGAGCAGTACTTC. The gene calls are TRBV7-9 and TRBJ2-7, with D perhaps matching TRBD1 (5 bases). CDR3 length: 14 amino acids. Germline V gives CDR1 SEHNR, CDR2 FQNEAQ (reference sequence). The V and J ends lost 5 bases and 2 bases respectively, with 13 bases between them.

The V call is TRBV10-3, the J call TRBJ2-1, with D uncertain. CDR1 is ENHRY, CDR2 SYGVKD, per germline. The CDR3 runs 15 residues. V lost 3 bases to trimming and J lost 0 bases, with 9 bases between them. CDR3 DNA: TGTGCCATCAGTGAACCCAGGAGCTCCTACAATGAGCAGTTCTTC. The encoded protein is CAISEPRSSYNEQFF.

The V and J genes are TRBV7-2 and TRBJ2-1; D uncertain. Trimming shortened V by 5 bases and J by 1 base, and 15 bases separated the two germline ends. Germline V gene sequence: CDR1 SGHTA, CDR2 FQGNSA. The CDR3 runs 16 residues. The CDR3 DNA follows: TGTGCCAGCAGCCCCTCATCCCTCTTATCCTACAATGAGCAGTTCTTC. Translated, it gives CASSPSSLLSYNEQFF.

In this sample, this clone turned up once. A read error may produce the germline difference seen at one junction end. The rearrangement links TRBV5-1 to TRBJ2-6; TRBD1 aligns across 8 bases. CDR1 and CDR2 (germline): SGHRS, YFSETQ. The CDR3 sequence is 17 residues long. CDR3 coding DNA: TGCGCCAGCACCTTGGGGCAGGGGGCGCCCGGGGCCAACGTCCTGACTTTC. This sequence encodes CASTLGQGAPGANVLTF.

The sample holds one count of this clone. The V gene is TRBV7-9, the J gene TRBJ2-7; no reliable D call. The CDR3 extends over 13 amino acids. V was shortened by 4 bases and J by 2 bases, with 9 bases between the two germline ends. In germline, CDR1 is SEHNR, CDR2 FQNEAQ (reference sequence). The CDR3 spells CASSSTPPYEQYF. CDR3 in DNA: TGTGCCAGCAGCTCGACCCCTCCCTACGAGCAGTACTTC.